The clone carrying this T cell receptor beta chain was counted a few times. Antigen specificity is unknown. The CDR3 is made up of 17 amino acids. After removal of 1 base from V and 7 bases from J, the junction contained 11 bases not matched to a gene. Germline V lookup: CDR1 SGHAT, CDR2 FQDESV (reference sequence). This sample was taken from a study of cytomegalovirus exposure and HLA in healthy donors. Notes on the study in general: Rare TCR sequences predominated, though certain public TCRs were found in many donors.

PCR employed 60 Vbeta and 13 Jbeta primers. Using immunoSEQ multiplex PCR, the repertoire was profiled, and TCRdb retains in-frame clones only, with some absent. The sample has 90,000 to 130,000 clones; 79% are singletons. Sequencing input: PBMCs. V usage is TRBV11-1 and J usage is TRBJ2-2, with 8 positions matching TRBD1. The clonotype comes from a woman under 30 in good health and CMV-seropositive. The CDR3 DNA reads as TGTGCCAGCAGCTTAGTATCGTCAGGGGGCGGTGACGGGGAGCTGTTTTTT. It yields the protein CASSLVSSGGGDGELFF.